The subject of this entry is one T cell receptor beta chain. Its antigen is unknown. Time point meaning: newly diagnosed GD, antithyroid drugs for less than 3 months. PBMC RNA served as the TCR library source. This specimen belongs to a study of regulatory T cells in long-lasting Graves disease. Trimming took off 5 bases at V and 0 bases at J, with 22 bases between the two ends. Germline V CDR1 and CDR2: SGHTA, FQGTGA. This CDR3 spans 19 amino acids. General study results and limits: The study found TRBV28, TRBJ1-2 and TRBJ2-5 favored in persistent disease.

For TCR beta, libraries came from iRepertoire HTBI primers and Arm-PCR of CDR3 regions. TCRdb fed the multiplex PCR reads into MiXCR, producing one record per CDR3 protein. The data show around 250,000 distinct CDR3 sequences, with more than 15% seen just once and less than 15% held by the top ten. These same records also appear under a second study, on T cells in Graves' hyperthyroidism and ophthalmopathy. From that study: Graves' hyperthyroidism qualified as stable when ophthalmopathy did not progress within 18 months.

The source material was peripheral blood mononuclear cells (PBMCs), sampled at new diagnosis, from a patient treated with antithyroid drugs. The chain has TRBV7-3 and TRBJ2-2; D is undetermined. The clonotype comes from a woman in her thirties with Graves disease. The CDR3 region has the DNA TGTGCCAGCAGCCCTACCTTGACACCAACCGCAGCGAACACCGGGGAGCTGTTTTTT. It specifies CASSPTLTPTAANTGELFF.